This paragraph reports one TCR beta chain. This entry is derived from a study of blood T cell repertoires in COVID-19. Across the whole study: Acute and convalescent COVID-19 samples came from the United States, Italy and Spain.

Germline CDR1 reads MNHEY; CDR2 reads SMNVEV (reference sequence). Deletions cut 6 bases from V and 3 bases from J, with 11 bases between. The CDR3 extends over 13 amino acids. Original processing methods: Nucleated cell number was recorded as an estimate derived from reference gene primer amplification. Method: immunoSEQ multiplex PCR; TCRdb's copy keeps in-frame clones and lacks some. V and J calls and clone size follow that table, whereas D and trimming were derived from the DNA. Among more than 150,000 clones listed, roughly nine tenths were seen once. The sequenced sample consisted of peripheral blood. This chain uses TRBV27 with TRBJ1-1, with D tentatively TRBD1 (6 bases). This sequence originates from an older woman with acute or convalescent COVID-19. The CDR3 DNA follows: TGTGCCAGCAGCGTGGACAGTTACACTGAAGCTTTCTTT. Encoded protein: CASSVDSYTEAFF.